These 30 T cell receptor beta chains share one sample of origin, sequenced in a study of regulatory T cells in long-lasting Graves disease. Described time point: newly diagnosed GD, antithyroid drugs for less than 3 months. With RNA extracted from PBMCs as input, the TCR library was made. Arm-PCR of CDR3 regions and iRepertoire HTBI primers were used to build TCR beta libraries. In TCRdb, the multiplex PCR reads were re-called with MiXCR into one record per CDR3 protein. The table lists fewer than 650,000 distinct CDR3 sequences, about 16% of them singletons. A further study also used this sample, focusing on T cells in Graves' hyperthyroidism and ophthalmopathy.

The sample was peripheral blood mononuclear cells (PBMCs), taken at new diagnosis, from a patient treated with antithyroid drugs. The source is a woman between 25 and 40 years old with Graves disease.

This clonotype occurred many times. This sequence joins TRBV7-2 and TRBJ2-1, with 7 bases lining up with TRBD2. The CDR3 contains 17 residues. Trimming at V came to 4 bases and at J to 0 bases, leaving 9 bases not matched to a gene. CDR1 is SGHTA, CDR2 FQGNSA, per germline. The CDR3 here is CASSSTSAPSSYNEQFF. In DNA form, the CDR3 reads TGTGCCAGCAGCTCTACTAGCGCCCCGAGCTCCTACAATGAGCAGTTCTTC.

In its sample, this clonotype was seen a few times. The rearrangement links TRBV18 to TRBJ1-5; D is ambiguous. V was cut by 3 bases and J by 3 bases, with 12 bases left in between. Germline CDR1 is KGHSH and CDR2 is LQKENI. The length of the CDR3 is 15 residues. The CDR3 loop is CASSPWTGANQPQHF. The CDR3 DNA is TGTGCCAGCTCACCCTGGACGGGAGCCAATCAGCCCCAGCATTTT. The whole variable domain, remainder taken from reference TRBV18 and TRBJ1-5, is NAGVMQNPRHLVRRRGQEARLRCSPMKGHSHVYWYRQLPEEGLKFMVYLQKENIIDESGMPKERFSAEFPKEGPSILRIQQVVRGDSAAYFCASSPWTGANQPQHFGDGTRLSIL.

This clonotype was counted only a few times. One base away lies a much larger clone, so this may be a sequencing read error. The CDR3 DNA is TGTGCCAGCAGTGCCACAGGGGGGGTGGGCACTGAAGCTTTCTTT. This gives the protein CASSATGGVGTEAFF. The J gene is TRBJ1-1, the V gene TRBV27; TRBD1 aligns across 8 bases. This CDR3 comprises 15 residues. The germline CDR1 and CDR2 sequences are MNHEY and SMNVEV (reference sequence). After removal of 5 bases from V and 4 bases from J, the junction contained 9 bases not matched to a gene.

Regarding this clonotype: Since a much larger clone is just one base distant, this may be a read error. This chain links TRBV6-2 or TRBV6-3 with TRBJ1-1; no definite D call. V shed 6 bases and J shed 10 bases, with 15 bases lying between them. This CDR3 contains 12 residues. Germline V lookup: CDR1 MNHEY, CDR2 SVGEGT. CDR3 in DNA: TGTGCCAGCAGAGAAACAGCTGGAATAGCTTTCTTT. Translated, it gives CASRETAGIAFF.

This clonotype was seen repeatedly, ten times or more. V gene TRBV9 combines with J gene TRBJ2-5; no reliable D call. CDR3 length: 12 residues. Trimming left V 4 bases short and J 5 bases short, with 9 bases between. Germline CDR1 reads SGDLS; CDR2 reads YYNGEE. CDR3 coding DNA: TGTGCCAGCAGCTCGGAGATGGAGACCCAGTACTTC. Its translation: CASSSEMETQYF.

In its sample, this clonotype was seen a few times. The genes are TRBV7-2 and TRBJ2-7, with D perhaps TRBD2 (5 bases). With 2 bases removed from V and 3 bases from J, the gap between germline ends came to 11 bases. The CDR3 is 14 amino acids. Germline-derived CDR1 and CDR2 are SGHTA and FQGNSA. The CDR3 DNA follows: TGTGCCAGCAGCTTAATTGAGGGTTACTACGAGCAGTACTTC. Protein product: CASSLIEGYYEQYF.

This clonotype occurred many times. The V call is TRBV27, the J call TRBJ2-5; D possibly corresponds to TRBD2 (6 bases). Trimming removed 3 bases at V and 5 bases at J, with 19 bases between. CDR3 length: 16 residues. CDR1 MNHEY and CDR2 SMNVEV come from the germline V gene (reference sequence). The CDR3 sequence: CASSFRPPEGLETQYF. The DNA of the CDR3 is TGTGCCAGCAGTTTTCGCCCCCCGGAGGGGCTCGAGACCCAGTACTTC.

The chain links TRBV29-1 to TRBJ2-1; the match to TRBD1 covers 12 bases. Trimming took 6 bases from V and 7 from J; bases not matched to a gene: 13. The CDR3 is 16 amino acids. Germline lookup yields CDR1 SQVTM and CDR2 ANQGSEA. CDR3 region: CSVHPLGQGAWNEQFF. The CDR3 DNA follows: TGCAGCGTGCATCCCCTGGGACAGGGGGCATGGAATGAGCAGTTCTTC.

There are a few counts of this clonotype. The chain recombines TRBV6-1 with TRBJ1-5; 10 bases are a match to TRBD1. Germline V gene data show CDR1 as MNHNS and CDR2 as SASEGT. J lost 6 bases, V lost 6 bases, and 5 bases had no gene match. The CDR3 runs 14 residues. The CDR3 loop reads CASRIGQGGQPQHF. CDR3 in DNA: TGTGCCAGCAGGATCGGACAGGGGGGTCAGCCCCAGCATTTT.

Many counts were recorded for this clonotype. The chain recombines TRBV2 with TRBJ2-1; TRBD1 might be the D (6 bases). V lost 7 bases, J lost 1 base, and 20 bases lay in between. The CDR3 extends over 17 amino acids. Germline lookup yields CDR1 SNHLY and CDR2 FYNNEI. The DNA for the CDR3 is TGTGCCAGCAACCGACAGGAGGATGGCGGATCCTACAATGAGCAGTTCTTC. This gives the protein CASNRQEDGGSYNEQFF.

The chain carries TRBV7-2 and TRBJ2-3; 9 bases are shared with TRBD2. CDR3 size: 18 residues. Germline V gene lookup returns CDR1 SGHTA and CDR2 FQGNSA. Germline trimming cut 5 bases from V and 2 bases from J; bases unmatched to any gene: 14. The CDR3 region has the DNA TGTGCCAGCAGCCGTAGGACCGGGCTAGCGGGGCTCACAGATACGCAGTATTTT. Its translation: CASSRRTGLAGLTDTQYF.

This chain joins TRBV25-1 and TRBJ1-3; no clear D gene. Germline V gene data show CDR1 as MGHDK and CDR2 as SYGVNS. This CDR3 region has 13 residues. Trimming left V 2 bases short and J 3 bases short, with 5 bases between. The CDR3 DNA follows: TGTGCCAGCAGTGAACCCAGTGGAAACACCATATATTTT. This sequence encodes CASSEPSGNTIYF. Together with reference TRBV25-1 and TRBJ1-3, the CDR3 gives the full variable domain: EADIYQTPRYLVIGTGKKITLECSQTMGHDKMYWYQQDPGMELHLIHYSYGVNSTEKGDLSSESTVSRIRTEHFPLTLESARPSHTSQYLCASSEPSGNTIYFGEGSWLTVV.

This clonotype was seen ten or more times. The V call is TRBV18, the J call TRBJ2-3; D not resolved. CDR1 is KGHSH and CDR2 is LQKENI in the germline V gene. The V gene lost 6 bases and the J gene lost 6 bases, with 7 bases spanning the gap. The CDR3 has 11 residues. The CDR3 sequence is CASSPDDTQYF. The CDR3 nucleotides are TGTGCCAGCTCCCCTGATGATACGCAGTATTTT.

This clonotype was counted between two and nine times. The J gene is TRBJ2-2, the V gene TRBV28; weak D call: TRBD2 (6 bases). Trimming cost V 3 bases and J 6 bases, with 11 bases left between them. Germline values: CDR1 MDHEN, CDR2 SYDVKM. The CDR3 has 14 amino acids. The CDR3 loop is CASSFRLVPGELFF. The CDR3 DNA reads TGTGCCAGCAGTTTTCGACTAGTCCCCGGGGAGCTGTTTTTT.

This clonotype was seen more than once but under ten times. The chain couples TRBV30 to TRBJ2-1; D is ambiguous. From germline, CDR1 is GTSNPN and CDR2 SVGIG (reference sequence). V dropped 5 bases and J dropped 6 bases, with 8 bases sitting between them. The CDR3 extends over 11 amino acids. Here the CDR3 reads CAWDIPNEQFF. The CDR3 DNA sequence: TGTGCCTGGGATATACCCAATGAGCAGTTCTTC.

The chain joins TRBV6-2 or TRBV6-3 to TRBJ2-1; 13 bases are shared with TRBD2. The V gene end was trimmed by 5 bases and the J gene end by 10 bases; junction bases not matched to a gene: 5. The germline gives CDR1 MNHEY, CDR2 SVGEGT. The CDR3 is 14 amino acids. CDR3 region: CASSTRLAGGEQFF. CDR3 coding DNA: TGTGCCAGCAGTACTAGACTAGCGGGAGGCGAGCAGTTCTTC.

This clonotype was picked up many times. This chain joins TRBV6-1 and TRBJ2-1; 12 nucleotides agree with TRBD2. V gave up 0 bases and J gave up 8 bases; unmatched junction bases: 11. Germline V gene data show CDR1 as MNHNS and CDR2 as SASEGT. The CDR3 contains 18 residues. CDR3 coding DNA: TGTGCCAGCAGTGAAGCTCCCCTAGCGGGAGGGCCTCAGGATGAGCAGTTCTTC. It yields the protein CASSEAPLAGGPQDEQFF.

This clonotype occurred a few times. The V gene is TRBV5-1, the J gene TRBJ2-7; 11 nucleotides align to TRBD2. The V gene end was trimmed by 4 bases and the J gene end by 3 bases; junction bases not matched to a gene: 3. The CDR3 totals 14 residues. Germline V gene data show CDR1 as SGHRS and CDR2 as YFSETQ. The CDR3 DNA follows: TGCGCCAGCAGCAGGGGACTAGCGGACTACGAGCAGTACTTC. It codes for CASSRGLADYEQYF.

The chain uses TRBV15 and TRBJ2-3; D may match TRBD1 or TRBD2 (5 bases each). The CDR3 length is 15 residues. The V end lost 4 bases, the J end lost 3 bases, and 14 bases lay between the germline ends. CDR1 is LNHNV and CDR2 is YYDKDF in the germline V gene (reference sequence). CDR3 region: CATSNRDEGTDTQYF. CDR3 sequence (DNA): TGTGCCACCAGCAACCGGGACGAAGGGACAGATACGCAGTATTTT.

In its sample, this clonotype was seen many times. The V gene is TRBV14, the J gene TRBJ2-1; unclear D gene. CDR1 is SGHDN, CDR2 FVKESK, per germline. CDR3 length: 15 amino acids. Trimming cost V 2 bases and J 4 bases, with 12 bases left between them. The CDR3 DNA reads as TGTGCCAGCAGCCAATTCGGGCAGACTTACAATGAGCAGTTCTTC. Amino acid sequence: CASSQFGQTYNEQFF.

This clonotype appeared many times. The rearrangement links TRBV7-2 to TRBJ1-2; a possible D gene is TRBD1 (6 bases). There are 15 residues in the CDR3. V lost 4 bases to trimming and J lost 6 bases, with 18 bases between them. CDR1 and CDR2 (germline): SGHTA, FQGNSA. The chain's CDR3 is CASSSIGGRQDGYTF. The CDR3 DNA reads TGTGCCAGCAGCTCGATTGGGGGGCGCCAAGATGGCTACACCTTC.

This clonotype was seen at least ten times. V and J are TRBV6-5 and TRBJ1-1; weak D call: TRBD1 (6 bases). The CDR3 sequence is 16 residues long. V was shortened by 4 bases and J by 0 bases, with 15 bases between the two germline ends. Per the germline V gene, CDR1 is MNHEY and CDR2 is SVGAGI. CDR3 protein: CASSLRGSAMNTEAFF. CDR3 in DNA: TGTGCCAGCAGTTTGAGGGGGTCCGCCATGAACACTGAAGCTTTCTTT.

Many counts were recorded for this clonotype. The chain combines TRBV28 with TRBJ2-7; 8 bases line up with TRBD1. There are 15 residues in the CDR3. The V gene's germline CDR1 is MDHEN and CDR2 SYDVKM. V lost 4 bases to trimming and J lost 5 bases; unmatched junction nucleotides: 10. DNA for the CDR3: TGTGCCAGCAGTTCCGAAGACAGGGGTCGAGACGAGCAGTACTTC. This gives the protein CASSSEDRGRDEQYF.

This clonotype occurred a few times. V is TRBV29-1 and J is TRBJ2-7; 7 bases are a match to TRBD1. The germline V gene encodes CDR1 SQVTM and CDR2 ANQGSEA. The CDR3 spans 20 residues. The V gene end was trimmed by 6 bases and the J gene end by 3 bases; junction bases not matched to a gene: 29. CDR3 DNA: TGCAGCGTCTCGATAAGGAGCTCGACCCGGGCCCCAGGGGGTATCTACGAGCAGTACTTC. It codes for CSVSIRSSTRAPGGIYEQYF.

The rearrangement joins TRBV19 to TRBJ2-7; 7 bases fit TRBD1. Germline CDR1 is LNHDA and CDR2 is SQIVND (reference sequence). V was pared by 1 base and J by 3 bases, with 6 bases of the junction left unmatched. This CDR3 has 15 residues. The CDR3 coding sequence is TGTGCCAGTAGTATAGGAGGACAGGCTTTCTACGAGCAGTACTTC. This encodes CASSIGGQAFYEQYF.

Regarding this clonotype: A single base separates this from a much larger clone, so it may be a read error. The chain is built from TRBV11-1 and TRBJ2-3; the match to TRBD2 covers 7 bases. The assigned J gene may be wrong: the sequence end matches TRBJ2-5 better. CDR3 length: 15 residues. Germline loops: CDR1 SGHAT, CDR2 FQDESV (reference sequence). In DNA, the CDR3 is TGTGCCAGCAGCCTCTATGGGGGGGGGATGGAGACCCAGTACTTC. Amino acids: CASSLYGGGMETQYF.

About this clonotype itself: One junction end disagrees with the germline gene, perhaps due to a read error. The genes are TRBV7-2 and TRBJ2-7; either TRBD1 or TRBD2 may supply D (5 bases each). This CDR3 comprises 13 residues. CDR1 is SGHTA and CDR2 is FQGNSA in the germline V gene. Here the CDR3 DNA reads TGTGCCAGCGGCTTGGGACCCAACTACGAGCAGTACTTC. Amino acid sequence: CASGLGPNYEQYF.

This clonotype was picked up one time. A much larger clone differs from this one at a single base, so this may be a read error. V gene TRBV28 combines with J gene TRBJ1-5; D unresolved. The CDR3 consists of 16 residues. Germline CDR1 is MDHEN and CDR2 is SYDVKM. The germline V and J ends were trimmed by 5 bases and 6 bases, with 20 bases remaining between them. This CDR3 reads CASSLPRPRGAQPQHF. In DNA form, the CDR3 reads TGTGCCAGCAGTCTACCCCGCCCGCGAGGTGCTCAGCCCCAGCATTTT.

The chain is built from TRBV30 and TRBJ2-3; D unresolved. The germline CDR1 and CDR2 sequences are GTSNPN and SVGIG (reference sequence). This CDR3 is 11 amino acids long. V lost 0 bases, J lost 10 bases, and 8 bases lay in between. The DNA for the CDR3 is TGTGCCTGGAGTGTGGGAAGGGCGCAGTATTTT. Amino acid sequence: CAWSVGRAQYF.

This clonotype turned up a few times. The V gene is TRBV29-1, the J gene TRBJ2-2, with D uncertain. From germline, CDR1 is SQVTM and CDR2 ANQGSEA. This CDR3 has 13 amino acids. Trimming cost V 3 bases and J 4 bases, with 9 bases left between them. DNA of the CDR3: TGCAGCGTTGACGGGCAGCTCACCGGGGAGCTGTTTTTT. Translating it yields CSVDGQLTGELFF.